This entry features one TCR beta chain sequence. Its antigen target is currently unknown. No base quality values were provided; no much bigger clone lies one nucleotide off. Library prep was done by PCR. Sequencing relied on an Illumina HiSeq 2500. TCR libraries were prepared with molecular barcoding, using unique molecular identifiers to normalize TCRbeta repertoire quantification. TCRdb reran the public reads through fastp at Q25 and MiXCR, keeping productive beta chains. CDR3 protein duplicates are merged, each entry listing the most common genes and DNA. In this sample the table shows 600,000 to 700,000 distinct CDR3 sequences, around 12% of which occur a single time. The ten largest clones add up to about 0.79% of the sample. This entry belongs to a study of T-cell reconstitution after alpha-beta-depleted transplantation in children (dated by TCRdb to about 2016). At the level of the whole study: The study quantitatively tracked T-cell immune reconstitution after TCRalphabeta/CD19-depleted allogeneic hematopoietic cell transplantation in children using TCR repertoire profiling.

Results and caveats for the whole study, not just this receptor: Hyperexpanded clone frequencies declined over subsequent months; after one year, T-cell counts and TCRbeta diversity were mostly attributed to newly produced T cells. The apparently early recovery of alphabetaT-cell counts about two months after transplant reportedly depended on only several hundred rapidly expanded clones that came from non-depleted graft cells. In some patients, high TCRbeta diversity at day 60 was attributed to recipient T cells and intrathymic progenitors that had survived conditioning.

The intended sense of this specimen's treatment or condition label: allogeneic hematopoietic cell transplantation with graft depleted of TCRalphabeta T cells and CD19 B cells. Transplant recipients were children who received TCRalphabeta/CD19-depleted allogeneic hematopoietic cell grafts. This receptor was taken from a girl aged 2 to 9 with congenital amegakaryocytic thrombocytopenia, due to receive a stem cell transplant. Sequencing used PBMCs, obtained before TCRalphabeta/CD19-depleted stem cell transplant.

The CDR3 sequence is CAASGNRNEQFF. The DNA is as follows: TGTGCCGCCTCGGGGAACAGAAATGAGCAGTTCTTC. This chain joins TRBV6-5 to TRBJ2-1, with TRBD2 tentatively as D gene (5 bases match). Trimming takes 11 bases from V and 7 bases from J, and the germline ends sit 15 bases apart. The CDR3 sequence holds 12 residues, the cysteine and phenylalanine included. CDR3 DNA is the only sequence kept; it has 36 bases, read in frame from the first base. From a lookup of the germline V gene, CDR1 and CDR2 are MNHEY and SVGAGI.